This entry describes one T cell receptor (beta chain). The antigen it recognizes is unknown. No clone much larger than this one lies a single base away; base qualities are absent. The data derive from a study of blood T cell repertoires in COVID-19 (dated by TCRdb to 2020 to 2021). About the study as a whole: Collaborator samples came from the United States, Italy and Spain and covered acute and convalescent phases of COVID-19. The repertoires were released in a freely available public database meant as a resource for research on the immune response to SARS-CoV-2. Samples came from the ongoing ImmuneRACE study (first 160 participants) plus 1,254 subjects from 6 global collaborators. Nearly every sample came with metadata listing a de-identified subject ID, COVID-19 status, age in years and sex. The prospective study material was composed of cDNA or gDNA derived from T cells, B-cell-depleted T cells, or PBMCs. The dataset comprised deeply sampled blood TCRbeta repertoires from subjects exposed to, actively infected with, or recovered from COVID-19. Where available, HLA class I and class II types were taken from metadata supplied by the sample provider and were not determined by assay-based typing. What the research found in general, with its limitations: How much clinical and demographic metadata was included differed by source and by participant, and the metadata was provided uncurated.

The immunoSEQ Assay, a bias-controlled multiplex PCR, was used to amplify TCRbeta CDR3 regions from genomic DNA. As for the authors' bioinformatics: The number of nucleated cells in each sample was estimated from the amplification of reference gene primers within the assay. Sequence reads were collapsed and filtered to measure the absolute abundance of every unique TCRbeta CDR3 rearrangement. For each sample, productive Simpson clonality was calculated as the square root of Simpson's diversity index over productive rearrangements. Imported from immuneACCESS, the table was reduced by TCRdb to in-frame sequences with V and J called. These copies leave out some clones; in studies compared against another copy, an unresolved V gene accounts for under half, and the cause of the remainder is not known. The V and J calls and clone size come from that table; D and trimming were worked out from the DNA. This sample is represented by 180,000 or so clones; approximately 80% of them were singletons. The biggest ten clones account for around 13% of the sample.

Participants in the prospective study were aged about 18 to 100 years, lived in 24 United States geographic areas, and enrolled through a virtual design. In the prospective study, cohorts were assigned on the basis of participant-reported clinical history obtained from a screening survey and a study questionnaire. ImmuneRACE Cohort 3 recovered participants were defined by two consecutive negative NP/OP PCR tests, healthcare professional clearance, or symptom resolution. In the prospective study, mobile phlebotomists collected whole blood, serum and a nasopharyngeal or oropharyngeal swab from each participant. Additional blood draws and questionnaires over an approximately two-month period could optionally be provided by prospective study participants. Before DNA extraction, blood samples from the prospective study were shipped at room temperature or frozen. CDR1 SGDLS and CDR2 YYNGEE are derived from the germline V gene. Counted from cysteine to phenylalanine, this CDR3 has 14 amino acids. The kept DNA is CDR3 alone, 42 bases in frame from the first base. The junction carries 12 bases between V and J, which are trimmed by 3 bases and 6 bases respectively.

The sequence was obtained from a woman aged 55-69 years who had recovered from COVID-19. The chain joins TRBV9 to TRBJ2-2, with the D gene not clear enough to name. The sample consisted of PBMCs or T cells enriched from blood (not recorded which). The CDR3 in this case is CASSGTFRAGELFF. Read as DNA, the sequence is TGTGCCAGCAGCGGCACGTTTCGGGCCGGGGAGCTGTTTTTT. Reference TRBV9 and TRBJ2-2 genes cover what lies past the CDR3, so the full variable domain is DSGVTQTPKHLITATGQRVTLRCSPRSGDLSVYWYQQSLDQGLQFLIQYYNGEERAKGNILERFSAQQFPDLHSELNLSSLELGDSALYFCASSGTFRAGELFFGEGSRLTVL.